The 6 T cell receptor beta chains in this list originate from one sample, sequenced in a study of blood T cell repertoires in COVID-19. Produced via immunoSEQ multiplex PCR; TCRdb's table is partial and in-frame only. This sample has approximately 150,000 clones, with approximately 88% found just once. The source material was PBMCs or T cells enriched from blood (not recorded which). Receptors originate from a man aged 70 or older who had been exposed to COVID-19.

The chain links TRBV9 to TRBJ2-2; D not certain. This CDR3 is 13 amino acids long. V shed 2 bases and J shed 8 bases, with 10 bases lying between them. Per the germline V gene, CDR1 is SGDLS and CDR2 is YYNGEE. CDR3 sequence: CASSVQQDGELFF. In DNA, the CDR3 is TGTGCCAGCAGCGTTCAGCAGGATGGGGAGCTGTTTTTT.

The CDR3 DNA is TGTGCCAGCAGCTTATCAACGGGAGTTCTTAAGGGCACAGATACGCAGTATTTT. Protein product: CASSLSTGVLKGTDTQYF. The genes are TRBV7-9 and TRBJ2-3; a possible D gene is TRBD2 (6 bases). CDR3 length: 18 amino acids. Trimming removed 2 bases at V and 1 base at J, with 19 bases between. From germline, CDR1 is SEHNR and CDR2 FQNEAQ (reference sequence).

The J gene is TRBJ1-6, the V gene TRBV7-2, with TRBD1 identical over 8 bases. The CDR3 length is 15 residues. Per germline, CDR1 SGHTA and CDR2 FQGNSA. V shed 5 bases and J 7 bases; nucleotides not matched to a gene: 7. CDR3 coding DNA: TGTGCCAGCAGCGTCCGGGACAGGTCAAATTCACCCCTCCACTTT. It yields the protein CASSVRDRSNSPLHF.

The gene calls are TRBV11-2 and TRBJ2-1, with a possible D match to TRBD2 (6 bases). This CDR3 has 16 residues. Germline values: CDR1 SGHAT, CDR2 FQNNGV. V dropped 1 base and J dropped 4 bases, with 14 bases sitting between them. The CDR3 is CASSLGGGGNYNEQFF. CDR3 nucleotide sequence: TGTGCCAGCAGCTTAGGCGGTGGGGGGAATTACAATGAGCAGTTCTTC.

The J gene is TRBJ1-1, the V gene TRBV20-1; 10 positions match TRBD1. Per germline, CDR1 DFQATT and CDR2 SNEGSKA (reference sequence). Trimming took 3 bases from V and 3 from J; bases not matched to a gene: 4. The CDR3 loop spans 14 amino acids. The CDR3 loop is CSASTGTGDTEAFF. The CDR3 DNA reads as TGCAGTGCTAGTACCGGGACAGGGGACACTGAAGCTTTCTTT.

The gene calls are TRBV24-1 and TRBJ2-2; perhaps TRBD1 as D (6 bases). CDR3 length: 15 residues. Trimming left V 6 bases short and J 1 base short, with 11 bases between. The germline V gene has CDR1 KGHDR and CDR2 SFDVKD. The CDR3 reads CATSRNRVNTGELFF. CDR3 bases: TGTGCCACCAGTCGAAACAGGGTGAACACCGGGGAGCTGTTTTTT.